Below, one TCR beta chain is given with its context. This sample is part of a study of T cell changes during pregnancy in multiple sclerosis. This table comes from immunoSEQ multiplex PCR, and its TCRdb copy is limited to in-frame clones, with some not included. The sample has 50,000 to 60,000 clones; roughly nine tenths are singletons. Losses at the gene ends were 4 bases for V and 6 bases for J; bases not matched to a gene: 7. Germline CDR1 and CDR2: SGHTA and FQGTGA. This CDR3 has 14 residues. This chain connects TRBV7-3 to TRBJ1-2; 8 bases match TRBD1. The TCR comes from a female donor with multiple sclerosis, enrolled in a pregnancy study. The specimen comprised CD4+ T cells from peripheral blood mononuclear cells, sampled in the first trimester of pregnancy. The CDR3 protein is CASSWTGQVDGYTF. CDR3 DNA sequence: TGTGCCAGCAGCTGGACGGGACAGGTCGATGGCTACACCTTC.